The 8 T cell receptor beta chains below all came from one sample that was sequenced in a study of a mutant IDH1 vaccine in newly diagnosed glioma. Time point noted: week 47, end of study. Doses comprised 300 ug of mutant IDH1 20-mer peptide each, plus topical imiquimod. Their recognized antigens are unknown. Only in-frame clones appear in the TCRdb table, and some are missing; sequencing was by immunoSEQ multiplex PCR. The data show roughly 32,000 clones, roughly 90% seen once. The specimen comprised PBMCs, sampled from a glioma patient whose treatment included an IDH1 peptide vaccine. These TCRs come from a middle-aged man with glioma.

The chain couples TRBV11-2 to TRBJ2-1; TRBD1 is a possible D gene (5 bases). Trimming took off 5 bases at V and 6 bases at J, with 17 bases between the two ends. The CDR3 is made up of 15 amino acids. The germline gives CDR1 SGHAT, CDR2 FQNNGV. This chain's CDR3 is CASSTGPGRANEQFF. CDR3 bases: TGTGCCAGCAGCACTGGCCCCGGCAGGGCCAATGAGCAGTTCTTC.

This chain joins TRBV28 and TRBJ2-3, with D perhaps TRBD2 (5 bases). The CDR3 spans 15 residues. V was trimmed by 2 bases and J by 0 bases, leaving 9 bases between them. Germline V gene data show CDR1 as MDHEN and CDR2 as SYDVKM. DNA of the CDR3: TGTGCCAGCAGTTTAATAGGACTCAGCACAGATACGCAGTATTTT. Its protein is CASSLIGLSTDTQYF.

V is TRBV18 and J is TRBJ2-5; D is possibly TRBD1 or TRBD2 (5 bases each). Germline loops: CDR1 KGHSH, CDR2 LQKENI. Trimming cost V 5 bases and J 1 base, with 8 bases left between them. The CDR3 runs 13 residues. CDR3 sequence (DNA): TGTGCCAGCTCAAGGGGAGCCCAAGAGACCCAGTACTTC. Its translation: CASSRGAQETQYF.

V is TRBV15 and J is TRBJ2-1; perhaps D is TRBD1 or TRBD2 (5 bases each). CDR3 size: 16 residues. CDR1 and CDR2 from the germline V gene are LNHNV and YYDKDF (reference sequence). Trimming pared 0 bases from V and 2 bases from J, leaving 11 bases between. The CDR3: CATSREGMGAYNEQFF. The CDR3 DNA follows: TGTGCCACCAGCAGAGAAGGGATGGGGGCCTACAATGAGCAGTTCTTC. The variable domain in full, completed from reference TRBV15 and TRBJ2-1, reads DAMVIQNPRYQVTQFGKPVTLSCSQTLNHNVMYWYQQKSSQAPKLLFHYYDKDFNNEADTPDNFQSRRPNTSFCFLDIRSPGLGDTAMYLCATSREGMGAYNEQFFGPGTRLTVL.

Remarks on this clone: A read error may produce the germline difference seen at one junction end. The chain recombines TRBV7-7 with TRBJ2-1, with D possibly called TRBD1 or TRBD2 (6 bases each). The CDR3 spans 15 residues. From germline, CDR1 is SSHAT and CDR2 FNYEAQ (reference sequence). CDR3 sequence: CASSLEGGSYNEQFF. CDR3 sequence (DNA): TGTGCTAGCAGCTTAGAGGGGGGTTCCTACAATGAGCAGTTCTTC.

The chain couples TRBV7-2 to TRBJ1-1; tentative D call: TRBD1 (6 bases). The CDR3 has 17 residues. The germline V gene has CDR1 SGHTA and CDR2 FQGNSA. V lost 1 base, J lost 1 base, and 16 bases lay in between. Here the CDR3 DNA reads TGTGCCAGCAGCTTAGTCGGCAGGGGAAGGGCGAACACTGAAGCTTTCTTT. Translated: CASSLVGRGRANTEAFF.

The rearrangement uses TRBV6-5 and TRBJ2-3; 7 bases align to TRBD1. The CDR3 has 15 amino acids. Germline CDR1 reads MNHEY; CDR2 reads SVGAGI. The J segment lost 1 base and the V segment lost 1 base, leaving 2 bases of the junction unmatched. In DNA form, the CDR3 reads TGTGCCAGCAGTTACTGGACAGGCCGCACAGATACGCAGTATTTT. Translating it yields CASSYWTGRTDTQYF.

The V call is TRBV5-1, the J call TRBJ2-2; D gene ambiguous. The ends were cut back, 4 bases at V and 6 bases at J, with 19 bases in the middle. CDR1 is SGHRS and CDR2 is YFSETQ in the germline V gene. This CDR3 is 16 amino acids long. The CDR3 region has the DNA TGCGCCAGCAGCCCCGTTTATTCTCTTGGCGCCGGGGAGCTGTTTTTT. Amino acids: CASSPVYSLGAGELFF.